This T cell receptor (beta chain) was captured in a study of blood T cells in healthy people across ages (dated by TCRdb to about 2015). Background on the whole study: In model experiments, template switching captured about one uniquely barcoded TCR beta cDNA molecule for every two T cells. The donors were split into four age groups: young (average 16 years), middle-aged (nearly 40), aged (over 55) and long-lived (roughly 77). To avoid experimental bias, donors of different ages were spread randomly across the sequencing lanes. To track age-related changes in TCR beta repertoire diversity, the study relied on deep sequencing normalized with unique cDNA molecular identifiers. Two additional independent replicas of 1 million unique cDNA reads from the same blood draw were analyzed for two donors (one aged 18 to 30 and one aged 80 or older).

Library creation used 5' RACE. A second PCR of about 7 to 12 cycles was run with a J-beta primer mix and a sample-barcoded 5' primer. A template-switch 5' adaptor carrying 12 random nucleotides introduced a unique molecular identifier onto each TCR beta cDNA molecule. Each sample yielded at least 2.5 million CDR3-containing paired-end reads. First-strand cDNA was synthesized from all RNA with the Mint cDNA synthesis kit, primed by a TRBC-specific oligonucleotide. Following uracil-DNA glycosylase treatment, a first 18-cycle PCR with universal primers M1SS and BC2_uni_R was performed on all cDNA. The authors' analysis ran thus. For normalization, 1 million high-quality reads, each with a distinct molecular identifier, were randomly selected from each sample. Reads sharing molecular identifiers were discarded rather than binned into consensus sequences. MiTCR, run with a Q25 quality threshold and the strictest error-elimination algorithm, handled CDR3 identification, clonotype clustering and error correction. A nonparametric unseen species model with Euler transformation was used to estimate a lower bound on total TCR beta diversity. The public reads were reanalyzed by TCRdb: fastp trimming at Q25, MiXCR alignment, in-frame beta chains only. One record per CDR3 amino acid sequence lists the most common genes and DNA. None of the V and J calls come from the authors' own analysis; TCRdb made them. This sample gives over 1,500,000 distinct CDR3 sequences in total; 35% to 50% of them show up just once. 20% to 25% of the sample is held by the ten biggest clonotypes.

The junction shows trimming of 7 bases on V and 5 bases on J, plus 14 bases between the germline ends. The CDR3 sequence holds 14 residues, the cysteine and phenylalanine included. Just the 42-base CDR3 DNA is kept, in frame starting at base 1. Sequences MNHNS (CDR1) and SASEGT (CDR2) are obtained from the germline V gene. Study-level results and caveats: Donor CMV infection status was unknown, potentially confounding age-related changes in expanded clonotypes. Because profiling used bulk unsorted PBMCs, naive and antigen-experienced compartments could not be compared conclusively. The long-lived group showed more naive CD4+ T cells, fewer expanded clones and increased TCR diversity than the aged group, suggesting age selection. As age increased, observed TCR beta diversity per million T cells dropped in a roughly linear way, and a significant reduction was already evident by age approximately 40. A strong correlation was found between observed TCR beta diversity and the percentage of naive T cells measured by flow cytometry. Estimates of total diversity based on one million sequenced T cells were considered lower bounds and underestimates.

Concerning this clonotype: Its antigen is unknown. Base qualities were left out, and no much larger clone turns up one base away.

Systemically healthy Caucasian individuals from Russia, 39 in total and aged roughly 6 to 100 years, were included as donors. Around 10 milliliters of peripheral blood were collected from each donor into EDTA-treated Vacutainer tubes. Ficoll-Paque density-gradient centrifugation was used to isolate PBMCs, with at least 7 million obtained per sample. Trizol reagent was used to extract total RNA from PBMCs, with at least 6 micrograms per sample. For every donor, an aliquot of PBMCs went through flow cytometry to measure the percentages of naive CD45RAhigh/CD27high T cells. Sequencing was carried out using blood. The V and J segments used are TRBV6-1 and TRBJ2-2; the D call could be TRBD1 or TRBD2, with each sharing 7 bases. This receptor was taken from a human donor in good health. The encoded CDR3 is CASTGRGGTGELFF. The nucleotide sequence is TGTGCCAGCACGGGCAGGGGGGGTACCGGGGAGCTGTTTTTT.